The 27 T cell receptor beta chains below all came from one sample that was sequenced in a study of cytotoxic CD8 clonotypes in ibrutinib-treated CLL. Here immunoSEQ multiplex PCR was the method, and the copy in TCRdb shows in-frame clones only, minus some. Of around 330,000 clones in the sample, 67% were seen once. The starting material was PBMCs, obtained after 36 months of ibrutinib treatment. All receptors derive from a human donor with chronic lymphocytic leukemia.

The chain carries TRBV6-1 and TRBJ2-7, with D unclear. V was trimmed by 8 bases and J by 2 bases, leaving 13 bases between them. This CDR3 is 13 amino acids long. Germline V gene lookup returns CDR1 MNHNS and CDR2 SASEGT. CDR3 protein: CASSWFRTYEQYF. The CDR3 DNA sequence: TGTGCCAGCTCTTGGTTCCGAACCTACGAGCAGTACTTC.

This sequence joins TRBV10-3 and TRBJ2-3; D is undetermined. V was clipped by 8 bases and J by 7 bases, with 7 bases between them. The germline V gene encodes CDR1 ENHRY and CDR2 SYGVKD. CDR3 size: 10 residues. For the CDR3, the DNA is TGTGCCATCCTGCCCCATACGCAGTATTTT. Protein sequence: CAILPHTQYF.

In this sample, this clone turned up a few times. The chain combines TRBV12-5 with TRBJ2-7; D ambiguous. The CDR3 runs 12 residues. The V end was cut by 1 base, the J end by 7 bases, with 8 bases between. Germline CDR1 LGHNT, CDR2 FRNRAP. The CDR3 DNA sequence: TGTGCTAGTGGTTTGGGTCGAGGAGAGCAGTACTTC. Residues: CASGLGRGEQYF.

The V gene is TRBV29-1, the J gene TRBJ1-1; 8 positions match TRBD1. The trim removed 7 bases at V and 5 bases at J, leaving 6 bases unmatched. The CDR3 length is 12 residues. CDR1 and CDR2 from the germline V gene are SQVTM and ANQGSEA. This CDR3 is CSDGRGRTEAFF. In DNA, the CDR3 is TGCAGCGACGGCAGGGGGCGGACTGAAGCTTTCTTT.

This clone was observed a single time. CDR3 sequence: CSVKAETFSDGYTF. The CDR3 region has the DNA TGCAGCGTCAAGGCGGAGACTTTTTCAGATGGCTACACCTTC. The chain couples TRBV29-1 to TRBJ1-2; no firm D call. This CDR3 is built from 14 residues. V was pared by 6 bases and J by 6 bases, with 20 bases between. CDR1 is SQVTM, CDR2 ANQGSEA, per germline.

CDR3 sequence (DNA): TGTGCCAGCAGTTTACGCGGGCGACAGGGGGCGTCCAATTCACCCCTCCACTTT. Translating gives CASSLRGRQGASNSPLHF. The chain recombines TRBV27 with TRBJ1-6; 10 nucleotides align to TRBD1. J gave up 7 bases and V 2 bases, and 11 bases lay outside the gene matches. The V gene's germline CDR1 is MNHEY and CDR2 SMNVEV (reference sequence). The CDR3 has 18 residues.

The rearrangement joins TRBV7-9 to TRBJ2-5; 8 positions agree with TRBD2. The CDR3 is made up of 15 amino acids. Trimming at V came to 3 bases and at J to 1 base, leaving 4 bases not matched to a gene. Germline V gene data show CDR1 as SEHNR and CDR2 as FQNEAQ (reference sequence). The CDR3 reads CASSFAGGRQETQYF. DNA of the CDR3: TGTGCCAGCAGCTTCGCGGGAGGCCGCCAAGAGACCCAGTACTTC.

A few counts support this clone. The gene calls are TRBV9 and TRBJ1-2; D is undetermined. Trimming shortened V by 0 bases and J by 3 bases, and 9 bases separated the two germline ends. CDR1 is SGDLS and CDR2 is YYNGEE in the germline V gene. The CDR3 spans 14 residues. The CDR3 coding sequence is TGTGCCAGCAGCGTAGGGTCGAGGGACTATGGCTACACCTTC. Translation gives CASSVGSRDYGYTF. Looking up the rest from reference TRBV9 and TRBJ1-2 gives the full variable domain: DSGVTQTPKHLITATGQRVTLRCSPRSGDLSVYWYQQSLDQGLQFLIQYYNGEERAKGNILERFSAQQFPDLHSELNLSSLELGDSALYFCASSVGSRDYGYTFGSGTRLTVV.

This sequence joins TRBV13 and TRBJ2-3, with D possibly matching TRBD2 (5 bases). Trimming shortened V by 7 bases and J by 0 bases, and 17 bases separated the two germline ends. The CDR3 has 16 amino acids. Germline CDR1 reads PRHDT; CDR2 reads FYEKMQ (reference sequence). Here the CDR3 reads CASTPRSGASTDTQYF. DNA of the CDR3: TGTGCCAGCACTCCCCGGAGCGGCGCTAGCACAGATACGCAGTATTTT. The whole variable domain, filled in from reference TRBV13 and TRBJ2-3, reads AAGVIQSPRHLIKEKRETATLKCYPIPRHDTVYWYQQGPGQDPQFLISFYEKMQSDKGSIPDRFSAQQFSDYHSELNMSSLELGDSALYFCASTPRSGASTDTQYFGPGTRLTVL.

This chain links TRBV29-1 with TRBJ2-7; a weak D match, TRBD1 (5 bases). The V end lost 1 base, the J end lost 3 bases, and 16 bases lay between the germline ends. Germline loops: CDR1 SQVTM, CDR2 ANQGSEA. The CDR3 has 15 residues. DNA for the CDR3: TGCAGCGTTGAAGGATCCAGGGAAGCCCACTACGAGCAGTACTTC. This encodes CSVEGSREAHYEQYF.

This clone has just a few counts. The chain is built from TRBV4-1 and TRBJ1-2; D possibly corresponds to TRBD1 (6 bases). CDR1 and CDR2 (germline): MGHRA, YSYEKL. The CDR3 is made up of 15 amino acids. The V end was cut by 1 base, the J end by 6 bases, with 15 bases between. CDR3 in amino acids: CASSQVERGADGYTF. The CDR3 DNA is TGCGCCAGCAGCCAAGTTGAACGGGGGGCTGATGGCTACACCTTC.

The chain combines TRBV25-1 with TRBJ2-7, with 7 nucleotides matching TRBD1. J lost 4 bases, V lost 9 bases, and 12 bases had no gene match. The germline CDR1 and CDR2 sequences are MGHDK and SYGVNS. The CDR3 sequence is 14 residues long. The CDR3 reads CARKGTDIFYEQYF. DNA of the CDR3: TGTGCCAGGAAGGGGACAGACATTTTTTACGAGCAGTACTTC.

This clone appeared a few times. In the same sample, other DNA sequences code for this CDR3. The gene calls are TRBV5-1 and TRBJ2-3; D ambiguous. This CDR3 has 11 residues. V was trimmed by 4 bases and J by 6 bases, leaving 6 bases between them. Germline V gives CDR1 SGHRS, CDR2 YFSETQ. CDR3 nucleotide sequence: TGCGCCAGCAGCCTAGGTGATACGCAGTATTTT. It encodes CASSLGDTQYF.

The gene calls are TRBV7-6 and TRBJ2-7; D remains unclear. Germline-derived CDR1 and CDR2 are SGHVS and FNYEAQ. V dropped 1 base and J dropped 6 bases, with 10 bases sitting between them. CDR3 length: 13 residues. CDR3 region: CASSLETRGEQYF. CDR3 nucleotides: TGTGCCAGCAGCTTAGAGACAAGAGGCGAGCAGTACTTC.

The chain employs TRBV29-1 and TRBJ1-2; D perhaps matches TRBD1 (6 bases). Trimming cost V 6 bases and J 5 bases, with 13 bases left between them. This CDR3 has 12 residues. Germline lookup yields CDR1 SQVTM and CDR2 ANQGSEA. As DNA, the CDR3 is TGCAGCGTGGCAGGACAGCCGTATGGCTACACCTTC. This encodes CSVAGQPYGYTF.

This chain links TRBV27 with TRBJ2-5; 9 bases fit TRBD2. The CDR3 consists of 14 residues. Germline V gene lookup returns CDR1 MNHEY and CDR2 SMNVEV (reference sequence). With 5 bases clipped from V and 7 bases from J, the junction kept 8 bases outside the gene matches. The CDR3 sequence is CASSPIAGEWTQYF. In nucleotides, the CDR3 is TGTGCCAGCAGTCCAATAGCGGGGGAATGGACCCAGTACTTC.

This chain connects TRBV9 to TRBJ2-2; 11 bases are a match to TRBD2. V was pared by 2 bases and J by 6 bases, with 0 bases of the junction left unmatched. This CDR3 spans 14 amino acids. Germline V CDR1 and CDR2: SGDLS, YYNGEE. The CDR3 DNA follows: TGTGCCAGCAGCGTTAGCGGGAGGGCCGGGGAGCTGTTTTTT. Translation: CASSVSGRAGELFF. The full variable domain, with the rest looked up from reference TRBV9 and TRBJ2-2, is DSGVTQTPKHLITATGQRVTLRCSPRSGDLSVYWYQQSLDQGLQFLIQYYNGEERAKGNILERFSAQQFPDLHSELNLSSLELGDSALYFCASSVSGRAGELFFGEGSRLTVL.

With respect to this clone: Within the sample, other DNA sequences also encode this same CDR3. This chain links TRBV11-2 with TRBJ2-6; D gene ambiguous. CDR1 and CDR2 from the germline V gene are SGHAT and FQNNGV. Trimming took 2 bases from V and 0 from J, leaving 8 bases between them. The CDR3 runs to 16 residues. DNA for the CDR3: TGTGCCAGCAGCTTAAGAGACAACTCTGGGGCCAACGTCCTGACTTTC. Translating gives CASSLRDNSGANVLTF.

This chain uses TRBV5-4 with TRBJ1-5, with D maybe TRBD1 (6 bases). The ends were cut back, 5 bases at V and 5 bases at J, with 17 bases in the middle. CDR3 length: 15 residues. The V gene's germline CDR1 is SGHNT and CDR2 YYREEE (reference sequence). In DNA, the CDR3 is TGTGCCAGCAGTCACGGGGGGCAGTTCTATCAGCCCCAGCATTTT. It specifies CASSHGGQFYQPQHF.

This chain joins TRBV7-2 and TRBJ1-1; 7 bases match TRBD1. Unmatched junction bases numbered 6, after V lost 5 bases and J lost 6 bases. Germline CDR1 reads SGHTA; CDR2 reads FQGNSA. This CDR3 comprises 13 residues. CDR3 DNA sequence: TGTGCCAGCAGCGAGACAGGGCGGTCTGAAGCTTTCTTT. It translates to CASSETGRSEAFF. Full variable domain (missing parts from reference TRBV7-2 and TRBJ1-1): GAGVSQSPSNKVTEKGKDVELRCDPISGHTALYWYRQSLGQGLEFLIYFQGNSAPDKSGLPSDRFSAERTGGSVSTLTIQRTQQEDSAVYLCASSETGRSEAFFGQGTRLTVV.

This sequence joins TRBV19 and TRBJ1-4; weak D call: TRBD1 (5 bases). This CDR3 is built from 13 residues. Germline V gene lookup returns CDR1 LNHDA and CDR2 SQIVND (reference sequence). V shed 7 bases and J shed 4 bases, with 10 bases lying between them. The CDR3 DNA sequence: TGTGCCAGTATGGGGCAGCATAATGAAAAACTGTTTTTT. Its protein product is CASMGQHNEKLFF. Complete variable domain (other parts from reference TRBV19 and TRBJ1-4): DGGITQSPKYLFRKEGQNVTLSCEQNLNHDAMYWYRQDPGQGLRLIYYSQIVNDFQKGDIAEGYSVSREKKESFPLTVTSAQKNPTAFYLCASMGQHNEKLFFGSGTQLSVL.

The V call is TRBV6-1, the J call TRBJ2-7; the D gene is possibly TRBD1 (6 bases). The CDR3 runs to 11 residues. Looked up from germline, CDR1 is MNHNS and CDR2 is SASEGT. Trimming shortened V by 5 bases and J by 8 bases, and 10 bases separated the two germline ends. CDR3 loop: CASSPGTQQYF. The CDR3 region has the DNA TGTGCCAGCAGTCCCGGGACACAGCAGTACTTC.

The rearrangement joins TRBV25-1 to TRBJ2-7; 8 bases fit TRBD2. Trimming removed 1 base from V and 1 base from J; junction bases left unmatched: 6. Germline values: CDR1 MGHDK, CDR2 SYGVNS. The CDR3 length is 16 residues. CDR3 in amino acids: CASSEWVAGSSYEQYF. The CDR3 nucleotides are TGTGCCAGCAGTGAATGGGTAGCGGGATCGTCCTACGAGCAGTACTTC.

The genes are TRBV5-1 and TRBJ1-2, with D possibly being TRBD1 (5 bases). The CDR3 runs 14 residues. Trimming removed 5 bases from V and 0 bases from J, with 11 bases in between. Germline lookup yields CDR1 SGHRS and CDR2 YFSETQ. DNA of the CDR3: TGCGCCAGCAGGGTACAGGCCTCTAACTATGGCTACACCTTC. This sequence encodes CASRVQASNYGYTF.

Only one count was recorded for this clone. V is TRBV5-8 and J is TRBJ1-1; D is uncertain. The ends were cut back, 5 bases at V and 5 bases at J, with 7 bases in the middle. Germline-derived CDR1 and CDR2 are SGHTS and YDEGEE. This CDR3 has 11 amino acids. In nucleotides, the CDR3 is TGTGCCAGCAGTCCCCGAACTGAAGCTTTCTTT. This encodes CASSPRTEAFF.

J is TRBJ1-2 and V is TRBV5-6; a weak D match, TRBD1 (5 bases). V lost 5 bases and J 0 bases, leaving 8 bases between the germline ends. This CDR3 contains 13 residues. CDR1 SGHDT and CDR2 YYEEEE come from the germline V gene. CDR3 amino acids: CASRDRTNYGYTF. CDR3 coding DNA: TGTGCCAGCAGAGACAGAACTAACTATGGCTACACCTTC.

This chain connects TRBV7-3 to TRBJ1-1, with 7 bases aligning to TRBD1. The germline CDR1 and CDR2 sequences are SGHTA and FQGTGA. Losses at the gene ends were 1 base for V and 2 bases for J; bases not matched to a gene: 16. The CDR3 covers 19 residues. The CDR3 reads CASSLKTAEEDRVNTEAFF. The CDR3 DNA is TGTGCCAGCAGCTTAAAAACGGCAGAAGAAGACAGGGTTAACACTGAAGCTTTCTTT. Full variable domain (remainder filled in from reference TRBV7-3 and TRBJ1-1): GAGVSQTPSNKVTEKGKYVELRCDPISGHTALYWYRQSLGQGPEFLIYFQGTGAADDSGLPNDRFFAVRPEGSVSTLKIQRTERGDSAVYLCASSLKTAEEDRVNTEAFFGQGTRLTVV.